These T cell receptor beta chains were read from a single sample in a study of T cells in Graves' hyperthyroidism and ophthalmopathy. Using its own MiXCR run on the multiplex PCR reads, TCRdb lists one record per CDR3 protein. This table has about 700,000 distinct CDR3 sequences, 45% appearing once. The sample comprised peripheral blood or thyroid tissue (not recorded which). The receptors were gathered from an adult man with Graves' disease, either hyperthyroidism or ophthalmopathy (not recorded which). Both conserved end residues are part of each CDR3. Fields, in order: J gene, clone size, D gene, V gene, CDR3 DNA, CDR3 protein. A D gene is named only where the DNA matches it firmly. For some rows the clone size is stated as once, few or many, or as a class when expanded; others skip it.

TRBJ1-4 | . | . | TRBV7-9 | TGTGCCAGCAGCTTAGGGGTAGGATCGGATGAAAAACTGTTTTTT | CASSLGVGSDEKLFF
TRBJ1-5 | many | . | TRBV24-1 | TGTGCCACCAGTGATTGGGGCAATCAGCCCCAGCATTTT | CATSDWGNQPQHF
TRBJ1-5 | few | TRBD1 | TRBV12-3/TRBV12-4 | TGTGCCAGCAGTCCGGGACAGGGCCGTCAGCCCCAGCATTTT | CASSPGQGRQPQHF
TRBJ2-2 | few | TRBD2 | TRBV9 | TGTGCCAGCAGCGTCGCTAGCGGGGCCGGGGAGCTGTTTTTT | CASSVASGAGELFF
TRBJ1-1 | many | . | TRBV15 | TGTGCCACCAGCAGAGGGGACCGATACACTGAAGCTTTCTTT | CATSRGDRYTEAFF
TRBJ1-4 | . | TRBD1 | TRBV3-1 | TGTGCCAGCAGCCAATGGACAGGGGCTTACGAAAAACTGTTTTTT | CASSQWTGAYEKLFF
TRBJ2-5 | many | TRBD1 | TRBV24-1 | TGTGCCACCAGTGATTGGGGGACAGGGCGAGAGACCCAGTACTTC | CATSDWGTGRETQYF
TRBJ1-2 | . | . | TRBV29-1 | TGCAGCGTTATAAACAGTGACTATCACTACACCTTC | CSVINSDYHYTF
TRBJ1-2 | many | . | TRBV10-2 | TGCGCCAGCGTGGGGGTAGACTATGGCTACACCTTC | CASVGVDYGYTF
TRBJ2-5 | many | . | TRBV7-7 | TGTGCTAGCAGCTCCCAACCGGGCAGATGGGAGACCCAGTACTTC | CASSSQPGRWETQYF
TRBJ1-4 | . | . | TRBV15 | TGTGCCACCAGCGAAGGACTAGCGGGCGAGAAACTGTTTTTT | CATSEGLAGEKLFF
TRBJ1-1 | few | . | TRBV5-1 | TGCGCCAGCAGCTTGGGAGGGGCAGGGAACACTGAAGCTTTCTTT | CASSLGGAGNTEAFF
TRBJ1-2 | many | . | TRBV29-1 | TGCAGCGTTGCAGGGAACTATGGCTACACCTTC | CSVAGNYGYTF
TRBJ2-3 | once | . | TRBV7-9 | TGTGCCAGCACCAAGGTAGCGGCCACAGATACGCAGTATTTT | CASTKVAATDTQYF
TRBJ1-2 | many | . | TRBV10-3 | TGTGCCATCAGTGGTAGGGGTCGGAACTATGGCTACACCTTC | CAISGRGRNYGYTF
TRBJ1-5 | many | . | TRBV12-3/TRBV12-4 | TGTGCCAGCAGTTTCTTGAGCAATCAGCCCCAGCATTTT | CASSFLSNQPQHF
TRBJ1-1 | few | . | TRBV9 | TGTGCCAGCAGCGTAGGGGGCGATCGGGGTGAGACTGAAGCTTTCTTT | CASSVGGDRGETEAFF
TRBJ2-5 | many | . | TRBV29-1 | TGCAGCGCTTCCAACTCAGGGGTCTTGGTTGAGACCCAGTACTTC | CSASNSGVLVETQYF
TRBJ1-4 | few | . | TRBV7-9 | TGTGCCAGCAGCTTAGTTCTGGGACGTACGAGACATGAAAAACTGTTTTTT | CASSLVLGRTRHEKLFF
TRBJ1-2 | . | TRBD1 | TRBV4-2 | TGTGCCAGCAGCCGGACAGGGCTGGGCAATGGCTACACCTTC | CASSRTGLGNGYTF
TRBJ2-5 | . | TRBD2 | TRBV4-1 | TGCGCCAGCAGCCAAGCGGGAGGGATAGGGGAGACCCAGTACTTC | CASSQAGGIGETQYF
TRBJ1-4 | few | TRBD1 | TRBV15 | TGTGCCACCAGCAGGCCGGGACAGGGGGATGAAAAACTGTTTTTT | CATSRPGQGDEKLFF
TRBJ1-3 | many | . | TRBV15 | TGTGCCACCAGCAAAGCCATCAGCTCTGGAAACACCATATATTTT | CATSKAISSGNTIYF
TRBJ1-2 | few | . | TRBV6-5 | TGTGCCAGCAGTTCACGTCCTAATGTTAACTATGGCTACACCTTC | CASSSRPNVNYGYTF
TRBJ2-5 | few | . | TRBV20-1 | TGCAGTGCTAGTAACTTGGAGACCCAGTACTTC | CSASNLETQYF
TRBJ2-2 | . | TRBD2 | TRBV5-4 | TGTGCCAACAGCTTGCCGACTAGCGGGTCCGGGGAGCTGTTTTTT | CANSLPTSGSGELFF
TRBJ1-1 | few | TRBD1 | TRBV9 | TGTGCCAGCAGCGTTGAATCGGACAGGCCGCAGGCCACTGAAGCTTTCTTT | CASSVESDRPQATEAFF
TRBJ1-2 | few | TRBD1 | TRBV20-1 | TGCAGTGCTAGAACCGGGACAGGGGGCATCACCTTC | CSARTGTGGITF
TRBJ2-2 | few | . | TRBV24-1 | TGTGCCACCAGTGACCCAGAGATCTTGAACACCGGGGAGCTGTTTTTT | CATSDPEILNTGELFF
TRBJ1-2 | . | . | TRBV9 | TGTGCCAGCAGCGAGGGGCCAGGGGCTGGAAACACCTTC | CASSEGPGAGNTF
TRBJ2-3 | once | TRBD2 | TRBV20-1 | TGCAGTGCTAGAATGGTAGCGGGGGGCAGCACAGATACGCAGTATTTT | CSARMVAGGSTDTQYF
TRBJ1-2 | . | TRBD1 | TRBV25-1 | TGTGCCAGCAGGTGGGGACAGGGGTCTGGCTACACCTTC | CASRWGQGSGYTF
TRBJ2-5 | many | . | TRBV10-2 | TGCGCCAGCAGTGATCTGGGCCGGGGAAAAGAGACCCAGTACTTC | CASSDLGRGKETQYF
TRBJ1-4 | many | . | TRBV25-1 | TGTGCCAGCAGATCGGGGGCAGCTAATGAAAAACTGTTTTTT | CASRSGAANEKLFF
TRBJ1-6 | . | . | TRBV25-1 | TGTGCCAGCGAAACAGGGAGCTCACCCCTCCACTTT | CASETGSSPLHF
TRBJ1-6 | many | . | TRBV7-8 | TGTGCCAGCAGCTTAGGGCAGAAAATTTATAATTCACCCCTCCACTTT | CASSLGQKIYNSPLHF
TRBJ2-2 | . | . | TRBV5-1 | TGCGCCAGCAGCTTGGGCCAGGGTGAAACCGGGGAGCTGTTTTTT | CASSLGQGETGELFF
TRBJ2-7 | . | TRBD2 | TRBV29-1 | TGCAGCGTTGAGGGGGCTAGCGGGGCCTACGAGCAGTACTTC | CSVEGASGAYEQYF
TRBJ1-1 | . | . | TRBV4-1 | TGCGCCAGCAGCCAAGACGGCGTGAACACTGAAGCTTTCTTT | CASSQDGVNTEAFF
TRBJ1-1 | few | . | TRBV5-1 | TGCGCCAGCAGCCGCGGGGACGGAACCTATGAAGCTTTCTTT | CASSRGDGTYEAFF
TRBJ1-1 | . | . | TRBV29-1 | TGCAGCCTGTCCGGAGGGACTGAAGCTTTCTTT | CSLSGGTEAFF
TRBJ1-4 | many | TRBD1 | TRBV7-9 | TGTGCCAGCAGCAGAGGGACAGGTGGTAATGAAAAACTGTTTTTT | CASSRGTGGNEKLFF
TRBJ2-5 | few | . | TRBV6-5 | TGTGCCAGCATCGGGACGGGACAAGAGACCCAGTACTTC | CASIGTGQETQYF
TRBJ1-4 | . | TRBD1 | TRBV29-1 | TGCAGCGTCGGTGACAGGGGGGAAAAACTGTTTTTT | CSVGDRGEKLFF
TRBJ1-2 | . | TRBD1 | TRBV15 | TGTGCCACCAGCACCGACAGGGGGAATGTTGGCTATGGCTACACCTTC | CATSTDRGNVGYGYTF
TRBJ2-3 | . | TRBD1 | TRBV11-2 | TGTGCCAGCAGCTTAGGTCAGGGGGCTGGAGATACGCAGTATTTT | CASSLGQGAGDTQYF
TRBJ1-6 | few | . | TRBV7-9 | TGTGCCAGCAGCCAAGAAAGGGGACATTGGAATTCACCCCTCCACTTT | CASSQERGHWNSPLHF